This TCR beta chain was captured in a study of cytomegalovirus exposure and HLA in healthy donors. The CDR3 covers 16 residues. V was pared by 3 bases and J by 0 bases, with 13 bases between. Per germline, CDR1 SGHAT and CDR2 FQNNGV. The PCR was carried out with 60 Vbeta primers and 13 Jbeta primers. Measured with immunoSEQ multiplex PCR; TCRdb has only the in-frame clones, and not every one. This sample has approximately 140,000 clones, with more than 65% found just once. The specimen was PBMCs. The chain combines TRBV11-2 with TRBJ2-3, with D perhaps TRBD2 (5 bases). This receptor was taken from a man in his fifties or sixties in good health and CMV-seropositive. The CDR3 DNA sequence: TGTGCCAGCAGCTTGGGTGGGAGCCAGAGCACAGATACGCAGTATTTT. Its translation: CASSLGGSQSTDTQYF.